One sample yielded the 11 T cell receptor beta chains listed below, sequenced in a study of cytomegalovirus exposure and HLA in healthy donors. PCR used 60 Vbeta primers and 13 Jbeta primers. Produced via immunoSEQ multiplex PCR; TCRdb's table is partial and in-frame only. Its table records 120,000 to 150,000 clones. The sequenced sample consisted of PBMCs. Receptor source: a woman between 50 and 59 years old in good health and CMV-seronegative.

The gene calls are TRBV5-1 and TRBJ1-2; the D gene is possibly TRBD1 (5 bases). Germline values: CDR1 SGHRS, CDR2 YFSETQ. The CDR3 loop spans 13 amino acids. V lost 0 bases and J 6 bases, leaving 9 bases between the germline ends. The CDR3 loop is CASSLGEGDGYTF. CDR3 in DNA: TGCGCCAGCAGCTTGGGTGAAGGGGATGGCTACACCTTC.

The rearrangement joins TRBV25-1 to TRBJ2-1, with unresolved D. This CDR3 contains 11 residues. Germline-derived CDR1 and CDR2 are MGHDK and SYGVNS. Between the trimmed V and J ends, which lost 4 bases and 6 bases, there was a span of 4 bases. CDR3 nucleotide sequence: TGTGCCAGCAGTGTCGTCAATGAGCAGTTCTTC. This codes for CASSVVNEQFF.

J is TRBJ2-2 and V is TRBV7-6, with 8 bases matching TRBD1. The germline CDR1 and CDR2 sequences are SGHVS and FNYEAQ. The ends lost 11 bases at V and 2 bases at J; junction bases unmatched: 4. There are 13 residues in the CDR3. The CDR3 protein is CAGGQANTGELFF. The CDR3 coding sequence is TGTGCCGGGGGACAGGCAAACACCGGGGAGCTGTTTTTT.

CDR3 bases: TGTGCCAGCGGCCTAGCGGGAGAGTGGAATGAGCAGTTCTTC. Protein sequence: CASGLAGEWNEQFF. V and J are TRBV6-6 and TRBJ2-1; 10 nucleotides match TRBD2. The CDR3 length is 14 residues. V lost 8 bases and J lost 7; bases outside the gene matches: 8. Germline loops: CDR1 MNHNY, CDR2 SVGAGI (reference sequence).

The chain is built from TRBV15 and TRBJ2-7, with 12 bases that match TRBD2. Trimming at V came to 5 bases and at J to 6 bases, leaving 11 bases not matched to a gene. The CDR3 extends over 16 amino acids. The V gene's germline CDR1 is LNHNV and CDR2 YYDKDF (reference sequence). CDR3 protein: CATSFNPGLAGGEQYF. The CDR3 nucleotides are TGTGCCACCAGCTTTAATCCGGGACTAGCGGGCGGCGAGCAGTACTTC.

The rearrangement uses TRBV5-1 and TRBJ2-5; 12 bases line up with TRBD2. The V segment lost 0 bases and the J segment 5 bases; nucleotides outside the gene matches: 8. The CDR3 is made up of 17 amino acids. Germline V CDR1 and CDR2: SGHRS, YFSETQ. The CDR3 spells CASSLVMTSGGPETQYF. The CDR3 nucleotides read TGCGCCAGCAGCTTGGTGATGACTAGCGGGGGTCCGGAGACCCAGTACTTC.

The genes are TRBV4-2 and TRBJ1-1, with 7 bases lining up with TRBD1. Trimming cost V 0 bases and J 5 bases; bases outside gene matches: 6. The CDR3 sequence is 15 residues long. Per the germline V gene, CDR1 is LGHNA and CDR2 is YNFKEQ. CDR3 residues: CASSQDEGQRTEAFF. CDR3 DNA sequence: TGTGCCAGCAGCCAAGATGAGGGACAGAGGACTGAAGCTTTCTTT.

J is TRBJ2-2 and V is TRBV27; TRBD2 agrees at 7 bases. CDR3 length equals 14 residues. Germline lookup yields CDR1 MNHEY and CDR2 SMNVEV (reference sequence). V lost 6 bases to trimming and J lost 3 bases; unmatched junction nucleotides: 4. The CDR3 bases are TGTGCCAGCAGGCCTAGCGGATACACCGGGGAGCTGTTTTTT. Translated: CASRPSGYTGELFF.

This chain links TRBV20-1 with TRBJ2-7; D might be TRBD2 (6 bases). V lost 7 bases to trimming and J lost 4 bases, with 11 bases between them. Germline assignment: CDR1 DFQATT and CDR2 SNEGSKA (reference sequence). The CDR3 contains 11 residues. CDR3 sequence (DNA): TGCAGTGGCCATAGCGGTTACGAGCAGTACTTC. It encodes CSGHSGYEQYF.

The chain employs TRBV7-2 and TRBJ1-2, with unresolved D. In germline, CDR1 is SGHTA, CDR2 FQGNSA. The CDR3 spans 12 residues. Trimming removed 8 bases from V and 1 base from J, with 8 bases in between. CDR3 loop: CASAGSNYGYTF. CDR3 sequence (DNA): TGTGCCAGCGCGGGCAGTAACTATGGCTACACCTTC.

This chain connects TRBV18 to TRBJ2-3; 7 bases are shared with TRBD2. V shed 2 bases and J 2 bases; nucleotides not matched to a gene: 7. Germline assignment: CDR1 KGHSH and CDR2 LQKENI. This CDR3 has 16 amino acids. CDR3 protein: CASSPISGLTTDTQYF. The CDR3 coding sequence is TGTGCCAGCTCACCAATTTCGGGACTAACCACAGATACGCAGTATTTT.